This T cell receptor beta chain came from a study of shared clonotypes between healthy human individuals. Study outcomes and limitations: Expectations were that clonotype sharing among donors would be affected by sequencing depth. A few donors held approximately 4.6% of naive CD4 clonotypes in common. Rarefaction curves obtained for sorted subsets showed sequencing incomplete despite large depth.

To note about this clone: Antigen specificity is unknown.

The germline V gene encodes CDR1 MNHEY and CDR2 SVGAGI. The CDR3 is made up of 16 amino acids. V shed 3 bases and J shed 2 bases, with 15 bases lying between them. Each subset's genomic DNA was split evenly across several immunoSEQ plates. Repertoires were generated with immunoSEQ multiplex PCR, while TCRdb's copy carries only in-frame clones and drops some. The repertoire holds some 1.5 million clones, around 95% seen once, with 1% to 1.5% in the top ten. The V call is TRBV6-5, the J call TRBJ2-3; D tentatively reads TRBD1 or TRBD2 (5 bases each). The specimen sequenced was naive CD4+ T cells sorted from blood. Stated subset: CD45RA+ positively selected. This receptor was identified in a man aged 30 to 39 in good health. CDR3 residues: CASSYASGLATDTQYF. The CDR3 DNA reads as TGTGCCAGCAGTTATGCCTCGGGGCTAGCCACAGATACGCAGTATTTT.